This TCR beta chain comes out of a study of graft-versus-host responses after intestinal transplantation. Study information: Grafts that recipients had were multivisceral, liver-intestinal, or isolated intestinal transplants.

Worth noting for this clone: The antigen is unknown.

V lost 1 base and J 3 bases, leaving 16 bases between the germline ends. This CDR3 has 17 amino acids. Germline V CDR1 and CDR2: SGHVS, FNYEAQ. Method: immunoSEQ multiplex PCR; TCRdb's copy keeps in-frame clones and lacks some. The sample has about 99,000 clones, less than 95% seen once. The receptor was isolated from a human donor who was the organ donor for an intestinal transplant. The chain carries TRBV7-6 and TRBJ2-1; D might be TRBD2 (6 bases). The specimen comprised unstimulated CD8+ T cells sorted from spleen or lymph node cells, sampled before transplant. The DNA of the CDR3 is TGTGCCAGCAGCTTAGAGTGGGGCGGGACCTACTACAATGAGCAGTTCTTC. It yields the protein CASSLEWGGTYYNEQFF.